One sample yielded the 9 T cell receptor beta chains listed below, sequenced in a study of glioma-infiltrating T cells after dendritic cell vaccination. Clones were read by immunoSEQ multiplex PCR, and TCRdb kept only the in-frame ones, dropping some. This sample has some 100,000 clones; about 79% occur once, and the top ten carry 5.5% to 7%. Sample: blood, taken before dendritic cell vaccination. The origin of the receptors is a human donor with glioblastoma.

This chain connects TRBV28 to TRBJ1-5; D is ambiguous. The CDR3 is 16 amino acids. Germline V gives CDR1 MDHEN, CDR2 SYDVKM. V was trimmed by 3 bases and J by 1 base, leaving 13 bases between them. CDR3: CASSFPPGSSNQPQHF. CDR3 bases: TGTGCCAGCAGTTTCCCCCCAGGTTCAAGCAATCAGCCCCAGCATTTT. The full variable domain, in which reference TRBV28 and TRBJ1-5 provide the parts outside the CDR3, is DVKVTQSSRYLVKRTGEKVFLECVQDMDHENMFWYRQDPGLGLRLIYFSYDVKMKEKGDIPEGYSVSREKKERFSLILESASTNQTSMYLCASSFPPGSSNQPQHFGDGTRLSIL.

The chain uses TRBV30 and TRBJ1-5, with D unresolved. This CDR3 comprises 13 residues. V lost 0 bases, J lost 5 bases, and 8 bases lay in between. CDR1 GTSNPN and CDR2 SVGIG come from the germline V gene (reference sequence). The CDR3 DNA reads TGTGCCTGGAGTGTAGGCGAGGATCAGCCCCAGCATTTT. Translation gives CAWSVGEDQPQHF.

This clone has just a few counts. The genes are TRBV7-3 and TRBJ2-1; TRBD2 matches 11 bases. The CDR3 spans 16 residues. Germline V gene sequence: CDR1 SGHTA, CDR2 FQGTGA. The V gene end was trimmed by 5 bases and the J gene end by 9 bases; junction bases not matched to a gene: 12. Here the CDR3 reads CASSHSGGALMGEQFF. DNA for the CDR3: TGTGCCAGCAGCCATAGCGGGGGGGCCTTAATGGGTGAGCAGTTCTTC.

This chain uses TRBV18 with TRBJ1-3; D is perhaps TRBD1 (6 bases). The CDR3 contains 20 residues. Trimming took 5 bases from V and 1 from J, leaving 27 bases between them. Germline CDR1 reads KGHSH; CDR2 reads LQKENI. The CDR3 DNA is TGTGCCAGCTCATCACAAAGGGTCGGCAGGGGAGCAGCGTCTGGAAACACCATATATTTT. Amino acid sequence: CASSSQRVGRGAASGNTIYF.

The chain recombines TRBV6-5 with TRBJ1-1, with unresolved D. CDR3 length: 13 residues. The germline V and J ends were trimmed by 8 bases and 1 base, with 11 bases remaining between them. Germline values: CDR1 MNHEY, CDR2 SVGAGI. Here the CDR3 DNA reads TGTGCCAGCCAGCAGAACAGGAACACTGAAGCTTTCTTT. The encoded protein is CASQQNRNTEAFF.

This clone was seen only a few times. The CDR3 region is CASSDRWYTEAFF. CDR3 bases: TGTGCCAGTAGCGACAGGTGGTACACTGAAGCTTTCTTT. The chain links TRBV19 to TRBJ1-1; the D gene is possibly TRBD1 (6 bases). Trimming shortened V by 6 bases and J by 3 bases, and 11 bases separated the two germline ends. Germline V gene lookup returns CDR1 LNHDA and CDR2 SQIVND (reference sequence). The CDR3 totals 13 residues.

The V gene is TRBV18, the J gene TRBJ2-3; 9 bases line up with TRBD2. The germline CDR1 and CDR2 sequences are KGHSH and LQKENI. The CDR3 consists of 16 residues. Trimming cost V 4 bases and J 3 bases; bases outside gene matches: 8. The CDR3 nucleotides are TGTGCCAGCTCACACGAGCGGGGGGCGTATACAGATACGCAGTATTTT. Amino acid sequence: CASSHERGAYTDTQYF.

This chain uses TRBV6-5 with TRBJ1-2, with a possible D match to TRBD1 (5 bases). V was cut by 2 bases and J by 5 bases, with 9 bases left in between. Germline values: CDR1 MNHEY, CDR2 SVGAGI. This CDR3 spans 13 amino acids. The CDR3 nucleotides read TGTGCCAGCAGTTACACAGGAGCTTATGGCTACACCTTC. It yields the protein CASSYTGAYGYTF.

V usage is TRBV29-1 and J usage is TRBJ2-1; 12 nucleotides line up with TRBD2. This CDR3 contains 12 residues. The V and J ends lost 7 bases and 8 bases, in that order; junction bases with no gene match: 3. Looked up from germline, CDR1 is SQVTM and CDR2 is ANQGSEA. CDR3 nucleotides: TGCAGCGGGACTAGCGGGGTCTATGAGCAGTTCTTC. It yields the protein CSGTSGVYEQFF.